The rows below give T cell receptor beta chains drawn from one sample of a study of blood T cell repertoires in COVID-19. Clones were sequenced by immunoSEQ multiplex PCR, and TCRdb holds only the in-frame ones, with some missing. The table lists 120,000 or so clones, roughly four fifths of them singletons. The sequenced sample was peripheral blood. The origin of the receptors is a man younger than 40 with COVID-19, enrolled during active disease. CDR3s include the opening cysteine and the closing phenylalanine or tryptophan. Fields, in order: J gene, D gene, clone size, V gene, CDR3 protein, CDR3 DNA. The D gene is left open where the match is weak. Some rows have no size entry. The others give once, few or many, or a class for an expanded clone.

TRBJ1-2 TRBD1 . TRBV24-1 CATSDPGQGLVGYTF TGTGCCACCAGTGACCCGGGACAGGGGCTGGTCGGCTACACCTTC
TRBJ2-5 . once TRBV29-1 CSVEDESPQETQYF TGCAGCGTTGAAGATGAGTCCCCGCAAGAGACCCAGTACTTC
TRBJ1-5 . . TRBV28 CASSRDSPNQPQHF TGTGCCAGCAGCCGAGACAGCCCCAATCAGCCCCAGCATTTT
TRBJ1-4 TRBD1 once TRBV19 CASRVPGGVGEKLFF TGTGCCAGTAGGGTTCCAGGGGGCGTAGGTGAAAAACTGTTTTTT
TRBJ1-1 . . TRBV6-2/TRBV6-3 CASSYSRSEGKGGAFF TGTGCCAGCAGTTACTCGAGAAGTGAAGGAAAGGGAGGAGCTTTCTTT
TRBJ2-7 . . TRBV5-1 CASSLPSGYEQYF TGCGCCAGCAGCCTACCGAGCGGCTACGAGCAGTACTTC
TRBJ2-1 . . TRBV9 CASGQVGRYEQFF TGTGCCAGCGGACAGGTAGGGAGGTATGAGCAGTTCTTC
TRBJ1-2 TRBD1 . TRBV5-1 CASSGRTGSPVERYGYTF TGCGCCAGCAGCGGACGGACAGGGTCCCCAGTGGAAAGGTATGGCTACACCTTC
TRBJ2-2 . once TRBV6-2/TRBV6-3 CASSYSGRTELFF TGTGCCAGCAGTTACTCGGGGCGAACCGAGCTGTTTTTT
TRBJ2-2 TRBD2 . TRBV27 CASSYLAGVGIGELFF TGTGCCAGCAGTTATCTAGCGGGAGTGGGGATTGGGGAGCTGTTTTTT
TRBJ2-3 TRBD2 . TRBV7-9 CASSFLAGGRGDTQYF TGTGCCAGCAGCTTTTTAGCGGGAGGCCGCGGGGATACGCAGTATTTT
TRBJ2-5 . . TRBV11-2 CASSLGRLGQPLGQETQYF TGTGCCAGCAGCTTAGGCCGACTAGGGCAACCTCTAGGCCAAGAGACCCAGTACTTC
TRBJ2-5 . once TRBV3-1/TRBV3-2 CASSQDLAKKTFSQANQETQYF TGTGCCAGCAGCCAAGATTTGGCGAAAAAAACATTCTCCCAGGCAAACCAAGAGACCCAGTACTTC
TRBJ1-4 . . TRBV15 CATSSPTGSVGKLFF TGTGCCACCAGCAGCCCTACAGGGTCTGTGGGAAAACTGTTTTTT
TRBJ2-7 TRBD1 . TRBV3-1/TRBV3-2 CASSHKPYRGECSYEQYF TGTGCCAGCAGCCACAAGCCGTACAGGGGGGAATGCTCCTACGAGCAGTACTTC
TRBJ2-1 TRBD2 . TRBV5-1 CASSFALAGSNEQFF TGCGCCAGCAGCTTCGCTTTAGCGGGGAGTAATGAGCAGTTCTTC
TRBJ1-5 . . TRBV7-2 CASSLETGIEPQHF TGTGCCAGCAGCTTAGAAACAGGTATTGAGCCCCAGCATTTT
TRBJ2-7 TRBD1 . TRBV4-1 CASSHPGQALGEQYF TGCGCCAGCAGCCACCCGGGACAGGCCCTCGGCGAGCAGTACTTC
TRBJ1-1 . once TRBV28 CAIDSLYSEAFF TGTGCCATCGATTCCCTCTACTCTGAAGCTTTCTTT
TRBJ1-1 . . TRBV13 CASSGTLAVTEAFF TGTGCCAGCAGCGGCACCTTGGCCGTCACTGAAGCTTTCTTT
TRBJ2-7 . . TRBV4-1 CASSTLGTSGYEQYF TGCGCCAGCAGCACCCTCGGGACATCAGGTTACGAGCAGTACTTC
TRBJ2-7 . . TRBV15 CARNSMRLGVEQYF TGTGCCAGGAATTCCATGAGGCTTGGTGTGGAGCAGTACTTC
TRBJ2-7 TRBD1 . TRBV12-5 CASGFPRTGDTYEQYF TGTGCTAGTGGTTTCCCACGGACAGGGGACACCTACGAGCAGTACTTC
TRBJ1-3 . . TRBV6-5 CASSYDNSGNTIYF TGTGCCAGCAGTTATGACAACTCTGGAAACACCATATATTTT
TRBJ2-7 . . TRBV28 CASSFSDSNEQYF TGTGCCAGCAGTTTTTCCGACAGCAACGAGCAGTACTTC
TRBJ1-5 . . TRBV29-1 CSAIIQDNQPQHF TGCAGCGCCATAATACAAGACAATCAGCCCCAGCATTTT
TRBJ2-2 . . TRBV7-9 CASSLDTGVNTGELFF TGTGCCAGCAGCTTAGACACCGGGGTTAACACCGGGGAGCTGTTTTTT
TRBJ2-1 TRBD2 . TRBV19 CASSAPPGTSYNEQFF TGTGCCAGTAGCGCCCCTCCCGGGACTAGCTACAATGAGCAGTTCTTC
TRBJ1-6 . . TRBV12-3/TRBV12-4 CASSLGPTALHF TGTGCCAGCAGTTTAGGTCCCACAGCCCTCCACTTT
TRBJ2-7 TRBD1 . TRBV4-2 CASSLQGTVQYEQYF TGTGCCAGCAGTCTTCAGGGGACAGTTCAGTACGAGCAGTACTTC
TRBJ1-6 TRBD1 . TRBV27 CASSSTGVGSPLHF TGTGCCAGCAGCAGCACAGGGGTAGGATCACCCCTCCACTTT
TRBJ1-6 . . TRBV2 CATSRQGGYNSPLHF TGTGCCACCTCACGGCAGGGCGGCTATAATTCACCCCTCCACTTT
TRBJ2-7 . . TRBV28 CASSPLPSGSYEQYF TGTGCCAGCAGCCCCCTACCCTCGGGATCCTACGAGCAGTACTTC
TRBJ2-1 TRBD2 . TRBV6-5 CASSYSWRGAYNEQFF TGTGCCAGCAGTTACTCTTGGCGGGGGGCATACAATGAGCAGTTCTTC
TRBJ2-7 TRBD1 few TRBV28 CASSLLATGVEQYF TGTGCCAGCAGTTTATTAGCTACAGGGGTCGAGCAGTACTTC
TRBJ1-2 . few TRBV27 CASSTGPTNYGYTF TGTGCCAGCAGTACAGGGCCTACTAACTATGGCTACACCTTC
TRBJ1-5 TRBD1 . TRBV6-5 CASSYRQGFQPQHF TGTGCCAGCAGTTACCGACAGGGCTTTCAGCCCCAGCATTTT
TRBJ2-1 . . TRBV4-2 CASSQVGGVPPNEQFF TGTGCCAGCAGCCAAGTAGGGGGAGTGCCCCCCAATGAGCAGTTCTTC
TRBJ1-6 . once TRBV7-2 CASSLNEGLYNSPLHF TGTGCCAGCAGCTTAAATGAGGGACTGTATAATTCACCCCTCCACTTT
TRBJ1-5 TRBD1 . TRBV6-5 CASSRDRVLGPQHF TGTGCCAGCAGTCGGGACAGGGTGTTAGGGCCCCAGCATTTT
TRBJ1-5 TRBD1 . TRBV12-5 CASGSGGRQPQHF TGTGCTAGTGGATCAGGGGGCCGACAGCCCCAGCATTTT
TRBJ1-3 . . TRBV21-1 CASSKALLGRTESSGNTIYF TGTGCCAGCAGCAAAGCGCTTTTGGGGCGGACGGAAAGCTCTGGAAACACCATATATTTT
TRBJ2-2 TRBD1 . TRBV18 CASSPPPDRGPGELFF TGTGCCAGCTCACCACCCCCGGACAGGGGGCCCGGGGAGCTGTTTTTT
TRBJ1-2 TRBD1 few TRBV27 CASSLTGNYGYTF TGTGCCAGCAGTCTGACAGGGAACTATGGCTACACCTTC
TRBJ1-1 . . TRBV7-2 CASSIKGVLNTEAFF TGTGCCAGCAGCATAAAGGGGGTTTTGAACACTGAAGCTTTCTTT
TRBJ1-5 TRBD1 . TRBV4-2 CASSQEAGGINQPQHF TGTGCCAGCAGCCAAGAGGCAGGGGGCATCAATCAGCCCCAGCATTTT
TRBJ1-5 . . TRBV27 CASSLLRNQPQHF TGTGCCAGCAGTTTATTGCGGAATCAGCCCCAGCATTTT
TRBJ2-7 TRBD2 . TRBV4-2 CASSRLAGGYEQYF TGTGCCAGCAGCCGACTAGCGGGAGGTTACGAGCAGTACTTC
TRBJ2-3 TRBD2 . TRBV19 CASRGLAGWDTQYF TGTGCCAGCCGCGGACTAGCGGGATGGGATACGCAGTATTTT
TRBJ1-2 . . TRBV12-3/TRBV12-4 CASSPWTGPGVF TGTGCCAGCAGTCCCTGGACCGGCCCGGGGGTATTC
TRBJ2-7 TRBD2 once TRBV6-5 CASSPPGSGSNEQYF TGTGCCAGCAGCCCCCCGGGGAGCGGGAGTAACGAGCAGTACTTC
TRBJ1-1 . . TRBV15 CATSRAQRVGNTEAFF TGTGCCACCAGCAGAGCCCAGCGGGTAGGGAACACTGAAGCTTTCTTT
TRBJ1-2 . . TRBV6-2/TRBV6-3 CATIPQGTNYGYTF TGTGCCACCATCCCCCAGGGGACGAACTATGGCTACACCTTC
TRBJ1-6 . . TRBV11-2 CASSLVQGKNSPLHF TGTGCCAGCAGCTTAGTGCAGGGGAAGAATTCACCCCTCCACTTT
TRBJ2-3 . . TRBV5-4 CASSYFTDTQYF TGTGCCAGCAGCTACTTTACAGATACGCAGTATTTT
TRBJ2-7 . few TRBV11-2 CASSLETGTVYEQYF TGTGCCAGCAGCTTAGAAACAGGGACCGTTTACGAGCAGTACTTC